The rows below give T cell receptor beta chains drawn from one sample of a study of cytomegalovirus exposure and HLA in healthy donors. Method: immunoSEQ multiplex PCR; TCRdb's copy keeps in-frame clones and lacks some. The sample totals some 40,000 clones. The sample comprised PBMCs. Receptors originate from a human donor in good health. The CDR3 runs from the conserved cysteine through the conserved F or W. D genes are given only for firm matches.

V,D,J,DNA,CDR3
TRBV11-2,.,TRBJ2-6,TGTGCCAGCAGCTTAGGTGGGGGGAGAGGGGCCAACGTCCTGACTTTC,CASSLGGGRGANVLTF
TRBV14,TRBD2,TRBJ2-7,TGTGCCAGCAGCCAAGATAGAGGGACTAGGCATCCCTACGAGCAGTACTTC,CASSQDRGTRHPYEQYF
TRBV7-2,.,TRBJ1-3,TGTGCCAGCAGCTCCTCCAGGGCTTGGAGGGACACCATATATTTT,CASSSSRAWRDTIYF
TRBV5-1,.,TRBJ2-2,TGCGCCAGCAGCTTAGGGAGGACCGGGGAGCTGTTTTTT,CASSLGRTGELFF
TRBV15,TRBD1,TRBJ2-7,TGTGCCACCAGCAGAGTAAGGACAGGGGCCGCCTACGAGCAGTACTTC,CATSRVRTGAAYEQYF
TRBV27,.,TRBJ1-1,TGTGCCAGCAGCCTACAGGCGTCGAACACTGAAGCTTTCTTT,CASSLQASNTEAFF
TRBV28,.,TRBJ2-7,TGTGCCAGCAGCTTAACAGGGTTTGGGGCCTACGAGCAGTACTTC,CASSLTGFGAYEQYF
TRBV27,.,TRBJ2-2,TGTGCCAGCAGTTTAGTGGCTACCGGGGAGCTGTTTTTT,CASSLVATGELFF
TRBV19,.,TRBJ2-1,TGTGCCAGTAGTATTGGGCTTCCCAATGAGCAGTTCTTC,CASSIGLPNEQFF
TRBV10-3,.,TRBJ1-1,TGTGCCATCCGTGGCGGGAGTTTAAACACTGAAGCTTTCTTT,CAIRGGSLNTEAFF
TRBV19,.,TRBJ1-5,TGTGCGATGCCAGGGAGGCGTTCATCACCCCAGCATTTT,CAMPGRRSSPQHF
TRBV13,.,TRBJ1-1,TGTGCCAGCAGCTTAGGTCCCAGGGCTGAAGCTTTCTTT,CASSLGPRAEAFF
TRBV19,.,TRBJ2-5,TGTGCCAGTAGTAAAACTTTCCAAGAGACCCAGTACTTC,CASSKTFQETQYF
TRBV7-2,.,TRBJ2-3,TGTGCCAGCAGCCATGAAGCAAATACGCAGTATTTT,CASSHEANTQYF
TRBV7-9,.,TRBJ1-2,TGTGCCAGCAGCTTAATAGGGAGGACCTATGGCTACACCTTC,CASSLIGRTYGYTF
TRBV30,.,TRBJ2-1,TGTGCCTGGTCCTCGAGCTCCGACAATGAGCAGTTCTTC,CAWSSSSDNEQFF
TRBV2,.,TRBJ1-2,TGTGCCAGCAGTGGGGTAGCAGGGGTGGATGGCTACACCTTC,CASSGVAGVDGYTF
TRBV5-1,TRBD1,TRBJ2-1,TGCGCCAGCAGCCAGAGAGGAGGACAGGGCAGGCAGTTCTTC,CASSQRGGQGRQFF
TRBV30,.,TRBJ1-2,TGTGCCGGGGAACTAGTCTATGGCTACACCTTC,CAGELVYGYTF
TRBV28,TRBD1,TRBJ2-2,TGTGCCAGCAGTTTAAAGGGGACAGGGGCCGGGGAGCTGTTTTTT,CASSLKGTGAGELFF
TRBV30,TRBD1,TRBJ2-3,TGTGCCTGGAGTGTACCCAGGGGGCGAGGAGATACGCAGTATTTT,CAWSVPRGRGDTQYF
TRBV5-6,.,TRBJ1-1,TGTGCCAGCACCGGACGGGGGTACACTGAAGCTTTCTTT,CASTGRGYTEAFF